This T cell receptor beta chain emerged from a study of identical twins. For this clonotype: The antigen is not known.

The CDR3 is made up of 14 amino acids. In germline, CDR1 is SNHLY, CDR2 FYNNEI. The V end was cut by 1 base, the J end by 3 bases, with 8 bases between. Overall study results and limits: For out-of-frame alpha sequences shared by twins, low generation probability was in excess.

Template switching (which added a universal primer site) was used, and cDNA carried unique molecular identifiers. TCRdb re-analysed the 5' RACE reads in MiXCR, keeping a single row per CDR3 protein. The sample contains about 690,000 distinct CDR3 sequences, approximately 22% of which appear only once. Another study also made use of these data, one on T cells expressing NK-cell markers. That work contributes: Sequencing covered eight donors, seven HCMV-seropositive and one seronegative. One observes that, in four donors, these clonotypes were also the leading ones within the CD3+CD56-NKG2C+ fraction.

The origin of this receptor is a woman younger than 30 in good health. The chain links TRBV2 to TRBJ2-3, with D possibly being TRBD2 (6 bases). The sequencing input was PBMCs. Written as DNA, the CDR3 is TGTGCCAGCAGTGAAGGAGGAGGGACAGATACGCAGTATTTT. This codes for CASSEGGGTDTQYF. Looking up the rest from reference TRBV2 and TRBJ2-3 gives the full variable domain: EPEVTQTPSHQVTQMGQEVILRCVPISNHLYFYWYRQILGQKVEFLVSFYNNEISEKSEIFDDQFSVERPDGSNFTLKIRSTKLEDSAMYFCASSEGGGTDTQYFGPGTRLTVL.